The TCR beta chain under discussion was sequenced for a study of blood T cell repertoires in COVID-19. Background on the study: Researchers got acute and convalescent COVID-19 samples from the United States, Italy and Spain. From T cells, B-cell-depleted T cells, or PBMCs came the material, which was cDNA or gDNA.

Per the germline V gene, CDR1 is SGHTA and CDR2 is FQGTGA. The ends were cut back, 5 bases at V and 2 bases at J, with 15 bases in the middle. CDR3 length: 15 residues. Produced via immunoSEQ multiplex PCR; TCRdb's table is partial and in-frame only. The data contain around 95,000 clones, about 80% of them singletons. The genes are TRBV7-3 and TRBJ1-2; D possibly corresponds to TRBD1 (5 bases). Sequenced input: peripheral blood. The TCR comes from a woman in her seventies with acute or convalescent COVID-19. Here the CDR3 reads CASSREVGDNYGYTF. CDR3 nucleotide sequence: TGTGCCAGCAGCCGGGAGGTCGGGGACAACTATGGCTACACCTTC. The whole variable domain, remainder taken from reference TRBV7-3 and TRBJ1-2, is GAGVSQTPSNKVTEKGKYVELRCDPISGHTALYWYRQSLGQGPEFLIYFQGTGAADDSGLPNDRFFAVRPEGSVSTLKIQRTERGDSAVYLCASSREVGDNYGYTFGSGTRLTVV.